The 14 T cell receptor beta chains presented below share a single source sample, sequenced in a study of T cells in Graves' hyperthyroidism and ophthalmopathy. Amplification yielded TCR beta CDR3 regions, with RNA transcripts as the source. When the TCR CDR3 underwent first-round RT-PCR, the HTBI primer set was used. TCRdb re-called the multiplex PCR reads through MiXCR, storing one row per CDR3 protein. The sample lists nearly 600,000 distinct CDR3 sequences; more than 13% were seen once. Sequencing was done on a sample of blood. The receptor source for this set is a young woman with Graves' ophthalmopathy.

This clonotype appeared many times. The chain couples TRBV6-1 to TRBJ1-2; the D gene is possibly TRBD1 (5 bases). This CDR3 contains 15 residues. Trimming removed 8 bases at V and 2 bases at J, with 18 bases between. Germline loops: CDR1 MNHNS, CDR2 SASEGT. The CDR3 is CASLGADLGNYGYTF. CDR3 nucleotide sequence: TGTGCCAGCCTAGGGGCGGACCTAGGGAACTATGGCTACACCTTC.

Comments on this clonotype: This could be a read error, since a much larger clone is one nucleotide away. This sequence joins TRBV27 and TRBJ2-7, with a tentative D call TRBD2 (5 bases). The CDR3 sequence is 14 residues long. The V gene lost 4 bases and the J gene lost 7 bases, with 17 bases spanning the gap. CDR1 is MNHEY, CDR2 SMNVEV, per germline (reference sequence). The CDR3 is CASSSVYGDREQYF. Written as DNA, the CDR3 is TGTGCCAGCAGTTCTGTTTACGGGGATAGGGAGCAGTACTTC.

A few counts support this clonotype. This chain connects TRBV19 to TRBJ1-3; D gene ambiguous. The V gene's germline CDR1 is LNHDA and CDR2 SQIVND (reference sequence). Deletions cut 7 bases from V and 2 bases from J, with 12 bases between. This CDR3 is built from 14 residues. The CDR3 sequence: CASTAQTTGNTIYF. The CDR3 DNA reads as TGTGCCAGTACGGCCCAGACGACTGGAAACACCATATATTTT. The full variable domain, completed using reference TRBV19 and TRBJ1-3, is DGGITQSPKYLFRKEGQNVTLSCEQNLNHDAMYWYRQDPGQGLRLIYYSQIVNDFQKGDIAEGYSVSREKKESFPLTVTSAQKNPTAFYLCASTAQTTGNTIYFGEGSWLTVV.

This clonotype came up many times. The V and J genes are TRBV6-1 and TRBJ1-4; 7 bases map to TRBD1. Germline-derived CDR1 and CDR2 are MNHNS and SASEGT. Trimming at V came to 5 bases and at J to 7 bases, leaving 10 bases not matched to a gene. The CDR3 has 15 amino acids. The CDR3 bases are TGTGCCAGCAGTCGGAACAGGGGTGGAACTGAAAAACTGTTTTTT. This translates into CASSRNRGGTEKLFF.

Many counts were recorded for this clonotype. This chain connects TRBV27 to TRBJ2-7, with 9 bases fitting TRBD1. The V segment lost 5 bases and the J segment 5 bases; nucleotides outside the gene matches: 7. The CDR3 is made up of 14 amino acids. Germline CDR1 reads MNHEY; CDR2 reads SMNVEV (reference sequence). The CDR3 loop is CASSRQGVKNEQYF. For the CDR3, the DNA is TGTGCCAGCAGTAGACAGGGGGTGAAGAACGAGCAGTACTTC.

The V call is TRBV24-1, the J call TRBJ2-1; the D gene is possibly TRBD1 (5 bases). The CDR3 length is 11 residues. CDR1 is KGHDR and CDR2 is SFDVKD in the germline V gene. Trimming left V 10 bases short and J 13 bases short, with 16 bases between. CDR3 in DNA: TGTGCCACTGGACACCCAACCGGCCAGTTCTTC. Translating it yields CATGHPTGQFF.

This chain links TRBV20-1 with TRBJ2-4, with D tentatively TRBD1 (5 bases). The CDR3 contains 13 residues. The V gene's germline CDR1 is DFQATT and CDR2 SNEGSKA (reference sequence). Trimming left V 3 bases short and J 0 bases short, with 6 bases between. CDR3 DNA: TGCAGTGCTAGGGGGCGAGCCAAAAACATTCAGTACTTC. Its protein is CSARGRAKNIQYF.

The sample holds many counts of this clonotype. V and J are TRBV27 and TRBJ2-1, with a possible D match to TRBD1 (7 bases). The V end was cut by 8 bases, the J end by 8 bases, with 19 bases between. This CDR3 is built from 14 residues. The V gene's germline CDR1 is MNHEY and CDR2 SMNVEV (reference sequence). The DNA of the CDR3 is TGTGCCAGCGGCGGGGTGGTAGGGGGCTATGAGCAGTTCTTC. The encoded protein is CASGGVVGGYEQFF.

This clonotype was observed once. A single base separates this from a much larger clone, so it may be a read error. The rearrangement links TRBV18 to TRBJ1-1, with 7 bases matching TRBD1. The V gene's germline CDR1 is KGHSH and CDR2 LQKENI. This CDR3 is built from 15 residues. CDR3 nucleotide sequence: TGTGCCAGCTCACCAACCGGACAGGCGAACACTGAAGCTCTCTTT. This gives the protein CASSPTGQANTEALF.

The CDR3 here is CASSSYGQPQHF. The CDR3 DNA follows: TGTGCCAGCAGTTCCTATGGGCAGCCCCAGCATTTT. The V and J genes are TRBV27 and TRBJ1-5; D is undetermined. Trimming removed 4 bases from V and 7 bases from J, with 8 bases in between. The CDR3 contains 12 residues. CDR1 and CDR2 (germline): MNHEY, SMNVEV (reference sequence).

This clonotype was counted ten times or more. V gene TRBV7-8 combines with J gene TRBJ2-7; D not resolved. Per the germline V gene, CDR1 is SGHVS and CDR2 is FQNEAQ. Trimming cost V 2 bases and J 5 bases, with 7 bases left between them. The CDR3 is 12 amino acids. CDR3 bases: TGTGCCAGCAGCTTAAGTCTCGACGAGCAGTACTTC. Amino acid sequence: CASSLSLDEQYF.

This clonotype occurred many times. The chain has TRBV6-6 and TRBJ1-2; TRBD1 might be the D (5 bases). The CDR3 sequence is 14 residues long. V dropped 0 bases and J dropped 4 bases, with 9 bases sitting between them. In germline, CDR1 is MNHNY, CDR2 SVGAGI (reference sequence). CDR3 sequence reads: CASSYSRETYGYTF. Here the CDR3 DNA reads TGTGCCAGCAGTTACTCCAGGGAAACCTATGGCTACACCTTC.

The chain employs TRBV18 and TRBJ2-1, with 7 bases matching TRBD1. CDR3 size: 16 residues. Per the germline V gene, CDR1 is KGHSH and CDR2 is LQKENI. The V and J ends lost 2 bases and 3 bases, in that order; junction bases with no gene match: 7. The CDR3 DNA reads TGTGCCAGCTCACCAATGGACAGGAGCGGCTACAATGAGCAGTTCTTC. Translation gives CASSPMDRSGYNEQFF.

The chain has TRBV2 and TRBJ2-2, with 16 bases identical to TRBD2. V gave up 6 bases and J gave up 1 base; unmatched junction bases: 5. Per germline, CDR1 SNHLY and CDR2 FYNNEI. The CDR3 totals 18 residues. DNA of the CDR3: TGTGCCAGCAGGGGGGGACTAGCGGGAGGGTGGAACACCGGGGAGCTGTTTTTT. It yields the protein CASRGGLAGGWNTGELFF. Full variable domain (outside the CDR3, taken from reference TRBV2 and TRBJ2-2): EPEVTQTPSHQVTQMGQEVILRCVPISNHLYFYWYRQILGQKVEFLVSFYNNEISEKSEIFDDQFSVERPDGSNFTLKIRSTKLEDSAMYFCASRGGLAGGWNTGELFFGEGSRLTVL.